Detailed here is one TCR beta chain. Its matching antigen is unknown. An end of the junction differs from the germline gene, which may be a read error. The CDR3 loop spans 17 amino acids. Germline-derived CDR1 and CDR2 are SGHNT and YYREEE (reference sequence). These data originate in a study of cytomegalovirus exposure and HLA in healthy donors. The PCR made use of 60 Vbeta and 13 Jbeta primers. Sequenced by immunoSEQ multiplex PCR; TCRdb stores in-frame clones only, minus some. Of 150,000 or so clones in the sample, about 79% were seen once. Findings and caveats of the study: Prior analysis indicated that the majority of TCR beta V segments exhibited productivity approximately 87% or approximately 30% of the time. 87-base-pair reads could not separate some V segments, including TRBV6-2 and TRBV6-3.

The specimen was PBMCs. This TCR was sampled from a woman in her forties or fifties in good health and CMV-seropositive. This rearrangement joins TRBV5-4 to TRBJ1-4; 7 bases are shared with TRBD1. CDR3 coding DNA: TGTGCCGGCAGCTTGAACAGGGGCGCAGCAACTAATGAAAAACTGTTTTTT. Amino acids: CAGSLNRGAATNEKLFF.